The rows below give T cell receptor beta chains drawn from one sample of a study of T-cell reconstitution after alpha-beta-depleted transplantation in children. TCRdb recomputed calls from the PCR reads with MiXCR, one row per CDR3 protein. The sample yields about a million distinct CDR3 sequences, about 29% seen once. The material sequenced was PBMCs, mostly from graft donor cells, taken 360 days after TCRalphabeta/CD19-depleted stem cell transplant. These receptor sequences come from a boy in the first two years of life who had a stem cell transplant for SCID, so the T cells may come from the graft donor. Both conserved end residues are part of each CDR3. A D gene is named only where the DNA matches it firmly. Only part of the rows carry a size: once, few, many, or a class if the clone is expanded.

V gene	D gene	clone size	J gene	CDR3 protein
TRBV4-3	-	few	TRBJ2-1	CASSQGLVVNEQFF
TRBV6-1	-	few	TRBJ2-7	CASSEVEGARYEQYF
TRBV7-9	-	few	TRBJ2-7	CASSPDGNAEQYF
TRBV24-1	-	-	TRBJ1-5	CATSDSGDNQPQHF
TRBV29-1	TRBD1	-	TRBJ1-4	CSVGAQGARGEKLFF
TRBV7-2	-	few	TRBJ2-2	CASTSGWGNTGELFF
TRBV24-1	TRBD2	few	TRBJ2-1	CATSDRPGLDNEQFF
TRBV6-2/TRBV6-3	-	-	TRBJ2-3	CASSYSRGRDTQYF
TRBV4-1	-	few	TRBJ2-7	CASSQGTRFSYEQYF
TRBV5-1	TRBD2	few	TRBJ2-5	CASRTSGGPETQYF
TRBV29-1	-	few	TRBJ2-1	CSSQGGTSYNEQFF
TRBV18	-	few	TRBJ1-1	CASSPRKQVSFF
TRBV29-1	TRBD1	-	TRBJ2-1	CSFIPRDRVNEQFF
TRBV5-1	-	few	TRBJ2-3	CASSMDRLPSTDTQYF
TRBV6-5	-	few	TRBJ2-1	CASSYSPGAGEQFF
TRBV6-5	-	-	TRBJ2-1	CASSSEVSSYNEQFF
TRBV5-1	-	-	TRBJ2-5	CASSGGTEYQETQYF
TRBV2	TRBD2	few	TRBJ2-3	CASRSTGGSDTQYF
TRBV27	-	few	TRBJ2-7	CASSPLSLGRYEQYF
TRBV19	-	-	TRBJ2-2	CASSIRARTGELFF
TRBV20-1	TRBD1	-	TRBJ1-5	CSARVEGARGNQPQHF
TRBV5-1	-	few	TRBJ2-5	CASSRQGRGRTQYF
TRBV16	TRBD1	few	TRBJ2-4	CASSQSPRGTYIQYF
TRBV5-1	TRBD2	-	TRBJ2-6	CASSLPGGARSGANVLTF
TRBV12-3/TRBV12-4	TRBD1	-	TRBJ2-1	CASSFRAGTAYNEQFF
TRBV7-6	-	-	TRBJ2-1	CASSLEGGVAEQFF